This T cell receptor (beta chain) was identified during a study of tumor-infiltrating lymphocytes in localized non-small cell lung cancer. The CDR3 is 15 amino acids. Germline V lookup: CDR1 SEHNR, CDR2 FQNEAQ (reference sequence). Unmatched junction bases numbered 4, after V lost 0 bases and J lost 3 bases. Clones were sequenced by immunoSEQ multiplex PCR, and TCRdb holds only the in-frame ones, with some missing. Of 12,000 or so clones in the sample, less than 85% were seen once. The chain uses TRBV7-9 and TRBJ2-7, with 8 bases that match TRBD2. The sequence was obtained from a human donor with non-small cell lung cancer. Sequenced material: lung tumor tissue. In DNA form, the CDR3 reads TGTGCCAGCAGCTTAGCCACGGGGGGGAGCTACGAGCAGTACTTC. Encoded protein: CASSLATGGSYEQYF.